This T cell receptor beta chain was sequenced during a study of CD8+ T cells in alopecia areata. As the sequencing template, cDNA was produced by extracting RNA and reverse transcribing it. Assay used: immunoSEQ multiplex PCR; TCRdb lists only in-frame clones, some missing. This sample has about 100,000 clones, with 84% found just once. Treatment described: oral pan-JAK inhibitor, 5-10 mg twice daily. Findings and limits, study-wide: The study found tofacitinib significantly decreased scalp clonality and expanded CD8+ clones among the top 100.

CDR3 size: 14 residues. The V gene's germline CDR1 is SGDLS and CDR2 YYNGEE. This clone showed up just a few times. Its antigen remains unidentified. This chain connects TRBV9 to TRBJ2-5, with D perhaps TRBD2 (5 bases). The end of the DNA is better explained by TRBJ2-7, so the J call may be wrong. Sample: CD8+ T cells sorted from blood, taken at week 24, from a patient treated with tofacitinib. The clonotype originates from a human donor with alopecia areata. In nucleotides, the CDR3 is TGTGCCAGCAGTAAAGACCGCGGGTCCTACGAGCAGTACTTC. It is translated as CASSKDRGSYEQYF.